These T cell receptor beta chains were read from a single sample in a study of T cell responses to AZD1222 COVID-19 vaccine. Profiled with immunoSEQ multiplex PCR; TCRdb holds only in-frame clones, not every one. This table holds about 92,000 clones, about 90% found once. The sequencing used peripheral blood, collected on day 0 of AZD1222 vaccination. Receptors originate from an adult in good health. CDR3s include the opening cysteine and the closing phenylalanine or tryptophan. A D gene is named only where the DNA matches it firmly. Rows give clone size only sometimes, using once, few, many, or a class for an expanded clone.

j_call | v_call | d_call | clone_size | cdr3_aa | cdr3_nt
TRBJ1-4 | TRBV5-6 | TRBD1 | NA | CASKRGTGYEKLFF | TGTGCCAGCAAAAGAGGGACAGGGTATGAAAAACTGTTTTTT
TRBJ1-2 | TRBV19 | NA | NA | CASSIFKGATTNYGYTF | TGTGCCAGTAGTATTTTTAAGGGAGCCACGACTAACTATGGCTACACCTTC
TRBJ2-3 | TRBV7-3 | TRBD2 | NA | CASSLRTSGRGTDTQYF | TGTGCCAGCAGCTTAAGGACTAGCGGGAGGGGCACAGATACGCAGTATTTT
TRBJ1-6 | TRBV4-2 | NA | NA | CASSRDIYNSPLHF | TGTGCCAGCAGCCGAGACATCTATAATTCACCCCTCCACTTT
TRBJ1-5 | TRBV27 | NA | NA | CARQVGSNQPQHF | TGTGCCAGGCAGGTGGGAAGCAATCAGCCCCAGCATTTT
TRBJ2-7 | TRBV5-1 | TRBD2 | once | CASSPGGGPYEQYF | TGCGCCAGTTCCCCCGGCGGGGGGCCCTACGAGCAGTACTTC
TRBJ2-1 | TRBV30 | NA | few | CAWSRDIHEQFF | TGTGCCTGGAGTCGGGACATCCATGAGCAGTTCTTC
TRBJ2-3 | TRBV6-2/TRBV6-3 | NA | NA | CASSEGLAGSTDTQYF | TGTGCCAGCAGCGAGGGCTTGGCGGGGTCCACAGATACGCAGTATTTT
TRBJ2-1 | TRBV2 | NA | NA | CASSERLAAGSYNEQFF | TGTGCCAGCAGTGAAAGGTTAGCGGCGGGATCCTACAATGAGCAGTTCTTC
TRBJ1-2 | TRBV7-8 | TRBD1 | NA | CASSFSRGDGYTF | TGTGCCAGCAGCTTTTCCAGGGGGGATGGCTACACCTTC
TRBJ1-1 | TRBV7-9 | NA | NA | CASSLGGDTEAFF | TGTGCCAGCAGCTTAGGAGGGGACACTGAAGCTTTCTTT
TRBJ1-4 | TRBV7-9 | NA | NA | CASSQTSLNEKLFF | TGTGCCAGCAGCCAGACAAGCCTTAATGAAAAACTGTTTTTT
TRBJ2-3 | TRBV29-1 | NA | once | CSVERSGTDTQYF | TGCAGCGTTGAACGTAGCGGCACAGATACGCAGTATTTT
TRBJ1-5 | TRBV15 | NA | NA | CATRGGGGQPQHF | TGTGCCACCAGGGGGGGAGGGGGTCAGCCCCAGCATTTT
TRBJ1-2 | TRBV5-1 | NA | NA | CASSLMRQVYGYTF | TGCGCCAGCAGCTTGATGAGACAGGTCTATGGCTACACCTTC
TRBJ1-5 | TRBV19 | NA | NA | CASRTGTQSNQPQHF | TGTGCCAGTAGAACCGGGACGCAAAGCAATCAGCCCCAGCATTTT
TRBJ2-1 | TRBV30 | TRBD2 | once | CAWALGTSGNNEQFF | TGTGCCTGGGCCCTCGGGACTAGCGGGAACAATGAGCAGTTCTTC
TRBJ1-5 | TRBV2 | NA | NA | CASSAAETGNQPQHF | TGTGCCAGCAGTGCCGCAGAGACGGGCAATCAGCCCCAGCATTTT
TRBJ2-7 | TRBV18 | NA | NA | CASSSTPGPQRIYEQYF | TGTGCCAGCTCTTCCACCCCGGGGCCCCAAAGAATCTACGAGCAGTACTTC
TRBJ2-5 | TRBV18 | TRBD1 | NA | CASSLDRGSIETQYF | TGTGCCAGCTCACTGGACAGGGGAAGTATCGAGACCCAGTACTTC
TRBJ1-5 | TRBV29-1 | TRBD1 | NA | CSVVTGGQPQHF | TGCAGCGTGGTGACAGGGGGACAGCCCCAGCATTTT
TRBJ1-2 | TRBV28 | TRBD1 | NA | CASSLLDRGQYGYTF | TGTGCCAGCAGTTTGCTCGACAGGGGGCAATATGGCTACACCTTC
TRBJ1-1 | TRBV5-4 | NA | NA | CASSLPGGTEAFF | TGTGCCAGCAGCTTACCGGGAGGCACTGAAGCTTTCTTT
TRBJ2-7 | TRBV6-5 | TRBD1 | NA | CASSYWTGGRGEQYF | TGTGCCAGCAGTTACTGGACAGGGGGCCGGGGCGAGCAGTACTTC
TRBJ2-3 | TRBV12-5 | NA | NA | CASGPHTSTDTQYF | TGTGCTAGTGGGCCCCATACTAGCACAGATACGCAGTATTTT
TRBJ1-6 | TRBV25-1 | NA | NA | CASSDPGSPLHF | TGTGCCAGCAGTGATCCGGGTTCACCCCTCCACTTT
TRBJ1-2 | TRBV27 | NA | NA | CASSDSDTNYGYTF | TGTGCCAGCAGCGATAGTGATACTAACTATGGCTACACCTTC
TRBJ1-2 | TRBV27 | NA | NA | CASTPRVYGYTF | TGTGCCAGCACCCCAAGAGTATATGGCTACACCTTC
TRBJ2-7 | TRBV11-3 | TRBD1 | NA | CASSLGQGDSYEQYF | TGTGCCAGCAGCTTAGGCCAGGGGGACTCCTACGAGCAGTACTTC
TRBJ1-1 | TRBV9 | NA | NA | CASRRNDGHTEAFF | TGTGCCAGCAGGCGGAATGACGGACACACTGAAGCTTTCTTT
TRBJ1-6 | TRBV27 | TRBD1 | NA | CASKVRDRVFSPLHF | TGTGCCAGCAAGGTCCGGGACAGGGTTTTCTCACCCCTCCACTTT
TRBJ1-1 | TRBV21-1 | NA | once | CASLVVNTEAFF | TGTGCCTCCCTGGTAGTGAACACTGAAGCTTTCTTT
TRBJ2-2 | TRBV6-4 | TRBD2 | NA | CASSEGARAGGTGELFF | TGTGCCAGCAGTGAGGGGGCGCGTGCGGGGGGCACCGGGGAGCTGTTTTTT
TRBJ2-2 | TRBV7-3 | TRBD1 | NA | CASSSGQTNTGELFF | TGTGCCAGCAGCTCGGGACAGACGAACACCGGGGAGCTGTTTTTT
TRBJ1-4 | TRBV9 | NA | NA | CASSVEAGYSEKLFF | TGTGCCAGCAGCGTAGAGGCAGGGTACAGTGAAAAACTGTTTTTT
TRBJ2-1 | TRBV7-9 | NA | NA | CASSLRGPGDEQFF | TGTGCCAGCAGCTTACGAGGGCCGGGCGATGAGCAGTTCTTC
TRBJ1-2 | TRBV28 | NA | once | CASSFSRTGGPGYGYTF | TGTGCCAGCAGTTTCTCGCGAACAGGAGGGCCCGGCTATGGCTACACCTTC
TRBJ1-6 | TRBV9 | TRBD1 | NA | CASSVGDRGSSPLHF | TGTGCCAGCAGCGTCGGGGACAGGGGCAGTTCACCCCTCCACTTT
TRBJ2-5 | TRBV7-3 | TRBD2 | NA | CASSSSGLVQETQYF | TGTGCCAGCAGCTCCTCGGGACTAGTCCAAGAGACCCAGTACTTC
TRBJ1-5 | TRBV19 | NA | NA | CASSIGGGSNQPQHF | TGTGCCAGTAGTATAGGAGGAGGCAGCAATCAGCCCCAGCATTTT